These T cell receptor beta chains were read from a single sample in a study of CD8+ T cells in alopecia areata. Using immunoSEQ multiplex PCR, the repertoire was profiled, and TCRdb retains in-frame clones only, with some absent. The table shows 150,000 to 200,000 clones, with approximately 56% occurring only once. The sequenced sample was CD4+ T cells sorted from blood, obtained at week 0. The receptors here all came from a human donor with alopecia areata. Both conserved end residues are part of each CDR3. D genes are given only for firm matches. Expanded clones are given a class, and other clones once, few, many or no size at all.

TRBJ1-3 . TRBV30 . TGTGCCTGGAGTAGTGGGGCTGGAAACACCATATATTTT CAWSSGAGNTIYF
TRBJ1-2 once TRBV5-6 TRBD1 TGTGCCAGCAGGCCAGTACGACAGGGTAACTCTGGCTACACCTTC CASRPVRQGNSGYTF
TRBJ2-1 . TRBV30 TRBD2 TGTGCCTGGAGTGGACTAGCGGGGGGGGAGCAGTTCTTC CAWSGLAGGEQFF
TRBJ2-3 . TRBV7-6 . TGTGCCAGCAGCCTTAGGTCGGATACGCAGTATTTT CASSLRSDTQYF
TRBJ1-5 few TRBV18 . TGTGCCAGCTCCTCGGGCGGGGTTCCCCAGCATTTT CASSSGGVPQHF
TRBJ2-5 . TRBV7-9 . TGTGCCAGCAGCTTAGAGACCCAGTACTTC CASSLETQYF
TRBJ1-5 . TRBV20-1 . TGCAGTGCGGGCCTCGATCAGCCCCAGCATTTT CSAGLDQPQHF
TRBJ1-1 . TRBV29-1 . TGCAGCGTTCCCGAGGGTGGACTCCAAGCTTTCTTT CSVPEGGLQAFF
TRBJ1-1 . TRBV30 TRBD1 TGTGCCTGGGATAGACAGGGGGTCAACACTGAAGCTTTCTTT CAWDRQGVNTEAFF
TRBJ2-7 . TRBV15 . TGTGCCACCAGCAGAGCCCCCACCTACGAGCAGTACTTC CATSRAPTYEQYF
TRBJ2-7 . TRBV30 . TGTGCCTGGAGTCCCGGACTCCCAGGTCGGTACGAGCAGTACTTC CAWSPGLPGRYEQYF
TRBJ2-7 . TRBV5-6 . TGTGCCAGCAGCCCGGGGCTAGTAGTGTACCACGAGCAGTACTTC CASSPGLVVYHEQYF
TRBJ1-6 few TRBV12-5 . TGTGCTAGTGGTGACACACCTCCGGGGTATAATTCACCCCTCCACTTT CASGDTPPGYNSPLHF
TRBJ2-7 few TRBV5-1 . TGCGCCAGCAGCTTGGTGTTCTCCGGTTACGAGCAGTACTTC CASSLVFSGYEQYF
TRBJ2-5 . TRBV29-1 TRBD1 TGCAGCGTGAGACAGGGAGACCGAGAGACCCAGTACTTC CSVRQGDRETQYF
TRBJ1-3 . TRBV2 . TGTGCCAGCCTGGACAGCTCTGGAAACACCATATATTTT CASLDSSGNTIYF
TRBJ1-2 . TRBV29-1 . TGCAGCGTTGACGGCGTCCTGGCTAACTATGGCTACACCTTC CSVDGVLANYGYTF
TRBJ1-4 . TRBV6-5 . TGTGCCAGCAGTCGGAGGGGAGGTGGAGAAAAACTGTTTTTT CASSRRGGGEKLFF
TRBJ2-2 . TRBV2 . TGTGCCAGCACTAACGAGGCAGACACCGGGGAGCTGTTTTTT CASTNEADTGELFF
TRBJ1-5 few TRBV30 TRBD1 TGTGCCTGGAGTGTACAGGGGAATCAGCCCCAGCATTTT CAWSVQGNQPQHF
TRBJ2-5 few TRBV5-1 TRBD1 TGCGCCAGCAGCAAGGTTGACAGGGATGAAGAGACCCAGTACTTC CASSKVDRDEETQYF
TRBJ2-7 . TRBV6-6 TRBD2 TGTGCCAGCAAGACCAGCGGGGGGGCCCGCGAGCAGTACTTC CASKTSGGAREQYF
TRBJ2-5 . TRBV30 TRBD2 TGTGCCGCCGGCGGGGGAGAGACCCAGTACTTC CAAGGGETQYF
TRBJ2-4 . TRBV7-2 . TGTGCCAGCAGCTTAGACCAGGTTCCCGTAAACATTCAGTACTTC CASSLDQVPVNIQYF
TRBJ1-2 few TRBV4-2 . TGTGCCAGCAGCCAAGTGTCTGGATCCTATGGCTACACCTTC CASSQVSGSYGYTF
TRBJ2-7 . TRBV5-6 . TGTGCCAGCAGCTGGGGTTCCTACAGGGAACAGTACTTC CASSWGSYREQYF
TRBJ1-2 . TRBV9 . TGTGCCAGCAGCGTGACGGGCGACATAAGCTTTTATGGCTACACCTTC CASSVTGDISFYGYTF
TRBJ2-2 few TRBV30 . TGTGCCTGGAGTGTACGGAACACCGGGGAGCTGTTTTTT CAWSVRNTGELFF
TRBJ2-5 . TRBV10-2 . TGCGCCAGCAGTGAGGTTCGGATCGGAGGGGACTTGAGAGAGACCCAGTACTTC CASSEVRIGGDLRETQYF
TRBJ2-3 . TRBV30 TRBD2 TGTGCCTGGAGTCTCCTAGCGGGGGTGGATACGCAGTATTTT CAWSLLAGVDTQYF
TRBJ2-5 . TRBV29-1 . TGCAGCGTTGAGTCCGGCGTACAAGAGACCCAGTACTTC CSVESGVQETQYF
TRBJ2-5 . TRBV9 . TGTGCCAGCAGCGTAGCTACGGGGGAGACCCAGTACTTC CASSVATGETQYF
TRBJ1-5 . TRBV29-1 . TGCAGCGTTGTTTCCGGGTACAATCAGCCCCAGCATTTT CSVVSGYNQPQHF
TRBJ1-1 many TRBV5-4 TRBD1 TGTGCCAGCAGCTCGACCCCCGGGACAGGAGGATTGAACACTGAAGCTTTCTTT CASSSTPGTGGLNTEAFF
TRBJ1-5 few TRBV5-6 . TGTGCCAGCAGCTTGGCTTCTCTGGCCAATCAGCCCCAGCATTTT CASSLASLANQPQHF
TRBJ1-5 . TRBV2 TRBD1 TGTGCCAGCAGTGAAGCGGAGCAGGGGGGCAGGCCCCAGCATTTT CASSEAEQGGRPQHF
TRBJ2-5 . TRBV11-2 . TGTGCCAGCAGCTTAGATCGGGGGGCAGGGACCCAGTACTTC CASSLDRGAGTQYF
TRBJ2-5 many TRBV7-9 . TGTGCCAGCAGCTCCAAGGGGGGGCCGACGTACTTC CASSSKGGPTYF
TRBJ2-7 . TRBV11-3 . TGTGCCAGCAGCCCCGGGGGGCAAATCTACGAGCAGTACTTC CASSPGGQIYEQYF
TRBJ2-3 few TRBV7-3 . TGTGCCAGCAGCTTAACGGGCCCAGATACGCAGTATTTT CASSLTGPDTQYF
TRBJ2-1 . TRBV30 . TGTGCCTGGAATGTACGGGGTTTCCCCTACAATGAGCAGTTCTTC CAWNVRGFPYNEQFF
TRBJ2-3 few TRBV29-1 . TGCAGCGTTGCAAGACTAGTGGGGAGCACAGATACGCAGTATTTT CSVARLVGSTDTQYF
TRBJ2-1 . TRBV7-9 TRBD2 TGTGCCAGCAGCCCCCGCGGGGGGGCTTGGGAAGAGCAGTTCTTC CASSPRGGAWEEQFF
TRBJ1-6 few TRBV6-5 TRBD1 TGTGCCAGCAGTTACTCAACAGGGGTTGGTTCACCCCTCCACTTT CASSYSTGVGSPLHF
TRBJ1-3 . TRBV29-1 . TGCAGCGTTGACGGGGGAGTGACTGGAAACACCATATATTTT CSVDGGVTGNTIYF